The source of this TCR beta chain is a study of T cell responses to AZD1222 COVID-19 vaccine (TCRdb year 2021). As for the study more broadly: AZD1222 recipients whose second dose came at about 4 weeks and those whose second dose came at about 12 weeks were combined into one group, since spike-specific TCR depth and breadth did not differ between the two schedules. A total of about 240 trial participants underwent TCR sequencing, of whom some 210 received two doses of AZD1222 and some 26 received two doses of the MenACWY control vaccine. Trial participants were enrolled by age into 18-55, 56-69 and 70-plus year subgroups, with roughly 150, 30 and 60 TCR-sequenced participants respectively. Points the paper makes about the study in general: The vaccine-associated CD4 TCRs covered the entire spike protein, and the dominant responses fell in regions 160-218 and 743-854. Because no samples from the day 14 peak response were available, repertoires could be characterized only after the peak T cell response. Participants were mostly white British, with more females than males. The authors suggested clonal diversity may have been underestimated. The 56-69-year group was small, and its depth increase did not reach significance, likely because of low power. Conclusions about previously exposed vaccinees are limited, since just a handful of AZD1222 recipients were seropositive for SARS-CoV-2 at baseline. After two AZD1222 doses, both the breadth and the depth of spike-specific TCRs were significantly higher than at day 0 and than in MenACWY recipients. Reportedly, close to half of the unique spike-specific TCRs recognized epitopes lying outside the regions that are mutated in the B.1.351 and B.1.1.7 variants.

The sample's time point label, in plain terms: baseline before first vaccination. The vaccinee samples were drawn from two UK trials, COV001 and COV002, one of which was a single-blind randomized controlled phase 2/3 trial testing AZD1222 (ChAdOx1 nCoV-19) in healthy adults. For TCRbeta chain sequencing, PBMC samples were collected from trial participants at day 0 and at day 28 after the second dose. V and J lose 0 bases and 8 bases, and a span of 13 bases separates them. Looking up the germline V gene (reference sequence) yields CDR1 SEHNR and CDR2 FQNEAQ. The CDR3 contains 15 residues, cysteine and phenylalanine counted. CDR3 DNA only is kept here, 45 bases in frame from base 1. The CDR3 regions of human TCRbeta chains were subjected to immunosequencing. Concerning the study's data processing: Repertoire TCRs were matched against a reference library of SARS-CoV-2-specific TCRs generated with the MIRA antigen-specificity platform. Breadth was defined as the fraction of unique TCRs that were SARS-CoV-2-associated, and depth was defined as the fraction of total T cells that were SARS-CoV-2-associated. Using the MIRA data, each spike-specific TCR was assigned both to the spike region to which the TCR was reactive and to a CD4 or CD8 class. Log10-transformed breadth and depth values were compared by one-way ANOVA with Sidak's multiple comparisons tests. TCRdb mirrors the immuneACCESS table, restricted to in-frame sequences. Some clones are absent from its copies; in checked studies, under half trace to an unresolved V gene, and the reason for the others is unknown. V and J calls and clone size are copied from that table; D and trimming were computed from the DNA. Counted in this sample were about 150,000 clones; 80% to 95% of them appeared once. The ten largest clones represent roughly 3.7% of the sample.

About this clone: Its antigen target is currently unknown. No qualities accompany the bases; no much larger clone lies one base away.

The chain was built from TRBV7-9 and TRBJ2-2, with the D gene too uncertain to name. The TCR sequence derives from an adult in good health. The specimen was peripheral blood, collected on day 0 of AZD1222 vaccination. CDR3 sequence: CASSLAGFNPGELFF. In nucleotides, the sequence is TGTGCCAGCAGCTTAGCCGGCTTCAACCCGGGGGAGCTGTTTTTT.